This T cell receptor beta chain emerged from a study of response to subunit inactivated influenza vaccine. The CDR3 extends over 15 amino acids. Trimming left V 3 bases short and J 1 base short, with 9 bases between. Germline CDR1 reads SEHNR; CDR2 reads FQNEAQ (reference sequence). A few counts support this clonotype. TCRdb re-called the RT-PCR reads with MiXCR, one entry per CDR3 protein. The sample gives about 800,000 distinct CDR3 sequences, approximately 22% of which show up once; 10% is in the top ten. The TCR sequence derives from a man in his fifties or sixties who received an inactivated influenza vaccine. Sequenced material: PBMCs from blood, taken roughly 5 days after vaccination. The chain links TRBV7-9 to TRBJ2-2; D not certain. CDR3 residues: CASSLRRRNTGELFF. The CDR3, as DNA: TGTGCCAGCAGCTTGCGGCGAAGGAACACCGGGGAGCTGTTTTTT.